This T cell receptor beta chain was sequenced in a study of T cells in Graves' hyperthyroidism and ophthalmopathy. Whole-study results and caveats: Model predictions of ophthalmopathy came a median approximately 6 months before onset.

Ophthalmopathy cases scored 3 or more on the Clinical Activity Score and 4 or more on NOSPECS grade, with duration below 3 months. Template material for amplifying TCR beta CDR3 regions consisted of RNA transcripts. During a first-round RT-PCR of the TCR CDR3, the HTBI primer set was used. TCRdb ran MiXCR on the multiplex PCR reads and lists one entry per CDR3 protein. The sample consists of 600,000 or so distinct CDR3 sequences, about 14% of them appearing once. Germline V gives CDR1 SGHTA, CDR2 FQGNSA. The CDR3 is 15 residues long. V shed 6 bases, J shed 2 bases, and the junction held 5 bases outside the gene matches. This clonotype has ten or more counts. Its antigen is not identified.

The chain uses TRBV7-2 and TRBJ1-2; TRBD1 matches 11 bases. Input material: blood. The receptor comes from a woman aged 45 to 65 with Graves' ophthalmopathy. CDR3 sequence (DNA): TGTGCCAGCAGTAGGACAGGGGGCCGCAACTATGGCTACACCTTC. Translated, it gives CASSRTGGRNYGYTF. The variable domain in full, completed from reference TRBV7-2 and TRBJ1-2, reads GAGVSQSPSNKVTEKGKDVELRCDPISGHTALYWYRQSLGQGLEFLIYFQGNSAPDKSGLPSDRFSAERTGGSVSTLTIQRTQQEDSAVYLCASSRTGGRNYGYTFGSGTRLTVV.